A single sample is the source of the 25 T cell receptor beta chains below, sequenced in a study of metastatic and nonmetastatic thyroid tumors. Patients were all untreated before their thyroid surgery. Via MiXCR, TCRdb re-called the PCR reads. Of approximately 15,000 clones in the sample, around 23% were seen once. Specimen: adjacent normal tissue. These receptors originate from a female donor with papillary thyroid cancer or a benign thyroid nodule (not recorded which). Some clones in this sample may be carry-over from other donors' samples.

This clone has more than one count but fewer than ten. The CDR3 loop reads CASSIDRFTFQPQHF. The DNA for the CDR3 is TGTGCCAGTAGTATAGATCGGTTTACATTTCAGCCCCAGCATTTT. The chain combines TRBV19 with TRBJ1-5, with unresolved D. This CDR3 is built from 15 residues. Per the germline V gene, CDR1 is LNHDA and CDR2 is SQIVND (reference sequence). V gave up 0 bases and J gave up 6 bases, with 12 bases separating them.

This clone was counted a few times. A clone one base away is much larger, so this may be a read error. Within the sample, other DNA sequences also encode this same CDR3. The CDR3 sequence: CASSQDSFSGNTIYF. The CDR3 nucleotides read TGTGCCAGCAGCCAAGACAGTTTCTCTGGAAACACCATATATTTT. The chain links TRBV4-1 to TRBJ1-3, with D possibly matching TRBD1 (5 bases). From germline, CDR1 is MGHRA and CDR2 YSYEKL. This CDR3 is built from 15 residues.

This chain uses TRBV19 with TRBJ2-1, with D unresolved. Germline V gene data show CDR1 as LNHDA and CDR2 as SQIVND (reference sequence). The germline V and J ends were trimmed by 6 bases and 1 base, with 7 bases remaining between them. This CDR3 has 13 residues. CDR3 protein: CASSQVSYNEQFF. The CDR3, as DNA: TGTGCCAGTAGCCAGGTGTCCTACAATGAGCAGTTCTTC.

This clone was picked up a small number of times. The chain joins TRBV30 to TRBJ1-6; 8 nucleotides match TRBD1. CDR3 length: 13 residues. Germline lookup yields CDR1 GTSNPN and CDR2 SVGIG (reference sequence). The trim removed 3 bases at V and 9 bases at J, leaving 4 bases unmatched. CDR3 amino acids: CAWSAGTGSPLHF. The CDR3, as DNA: TGTGCCTGGAGCGCTGGGACAGGTTCACCCCTCCACTTT. The full variable domain, in which reference TRBV30 and TRBJ1-6 provide the parts outside the CDR3, is SQTIHQWPATLVQPVGSPLSLECTVEGTSNPNLYWYRQAAGRGLQLLFYSVGIGQISSEVPQNLSASRPQDRQFILSSKKLLLSDSGFYLCAWSAGTGSPLHFGNGTRLTVT.

The V call is TRBV20-1, the J call TRBJ1-2, with D maybe TRBD1 (6 bases). CDR3 length equals 13 residues. Trimming removed 3 bases at V and 8 bases at J, with 16 bases between. Germline lookup yields CDR1 DFQATT and CDR2 SNEGSKA (reference sequence). This chain's CDR3 is CSASQGRGIGYTF. Written as DNA, the CDR3 is TGCAGTGCTAGTCAGGGCAGGGGAATCGGCTACACCTTC.

This clone was found many times. This chain connects TRBV27 to TRBJ2-4, with TRBD1 matching 8 bases. The germline V gene encodes CDR1 MNHEY and CDR2 SMNVEV (reference sequence). V lost 5 bases, J lost 0 bases, and 3 bases stayed unmatched. This CDR3 contains 15 residues. CDR3 sequence: CASSPTGEAKNIQYF. The DNA for the CDR3 is TGTGCCAGCAGTCCGACAGGGGAAGCCAAAAACATTCAGTACTTC.

The genes are TRBV20-1 and TRBJ2-1, with 7 bases lining up with TRBD2. The germline gives CDR1 DFQATT, CDR2 SNEGSKA (reference sequence). This CDR3 has 15 residues. Germline trimming cut 1 base from V and 7 bases from J; bases unmatched to any gene: 10. The CDR3 reads CSARGGSGMYNEQFF. CDR3 nucleotide sequence: TGCAGTGCTAGAGGCGGAAGCGGGATGTATAATGAGCAGTTCTTC.

This clone was counted ten times or more. The chain links TRBV6-1 to TRBJ1-4; D might be TRBD1 (5 bases). V was cut by 10 bases and J by 3 bases, with 15 bases left in between. Germline loops: CDR1 MNHNS, CDR2 SASEGT. This CDR3 contains 14 residues. The CDR3 here is CAISARASNEKLFF. In nucleotides, the CDR3 is TGTGCCATCTCCGCCAGGGCTTCTAATGAAAAACTGTTTTTT.

This clone was found many times. Other DNA sequences from this sample encode an identical CDR3 as well. V usage is TRBV6-6 and J usage is TRBJ1-1, with 8 bases that match TRBD1. CDR1 and CDR2 from the germline V gene are MNHNY and SVGAGI (reference sequence). CDR3 length: 15 amino acids. V lost 0 bases and J lost 5; bases outside the gene matches: 5. This CDR3 is CASSYSRTGSTEAFF. The CDR3, as DNA: TGTGCCAGCAGTTACTCGCGGACAGGGAGTACTGAAGCTTTCTTT.

This chain joins TRBV16 and TRBJ2-7; 8 bases are shared with TRBD1. The CDR3 totals 13 residues. The V gene's germline CDR1 is KGHSY and CDR2 FQNENV. The V segment lost 6 bases and the J segment 3 bases; nucleotides outside the gene matches: 4. The CDR3 here is CASRPGTGYEQYF. The CDR3, as DNA: TGTGCCAGCAGACCCGGGACAGGCTACGAGCAGTACTTC.

This clone was seen only a few times. Here the CDR3 DNA reads TGTGCCAGCATGGTGTCACGGACTAGCGGGAGCCCAGATACGCAGTATTTT. Its translation: CASMVSRTSGSPDTQYF. The chain carries TRBV6-2 or TRBV6-3 and TRBJ2-3; 13 positions agree with TRBD2. V was clipped by 7 bases and J by 4 bases; unmatched bases: 11. The germline V gene has CDR1 MNHEY and CDR2 SVGEGT. CDR3 length: 17 residues.

By proportion, this clone is medium-sized. This chain joins TRBV28 and TRBJ2-5, with D possibly TRBD2 on 5 matching bases. CDR3 length: 12 amino acids. Between the trimmed V and J ends, which lost 5 bases and 4 bases, there was a span of 8 bases. From germline, CDR1 is MDHEN and CDR2 SYDVKM. The CDR3 spells CASSRRLETQYF. DNA for the CDR3: TGTGCCAGCAGTAGGAGGTTAGAGACCCAGTACTTC.

By share, this clone counts as medium-sized (0.01 to 0.1%). The chain employs TRBV15 and TRBJ2-7; no definite D call. Germline CDR1 and CDR2: LNHNV and YYDKDF (reference sequence). The CDR3 length is 13 residues. Trimming cost V 0 bases and J 6 bases, with 9 bases left between them. CDR3 protein: CATSREVIGEQYF. DNA of the CDR3: TGTGCCACCAGCAGAGAAGTAATCGGCGAGCAGTACTTC.

The chain joins TRBV7-3 to TRBJ2-1; TRBD2 might be the D (6 bases). CDR1 and CDR2 from the germline V gene are SGHTA and FQGTGA. Trimming removed 0 bases at V and 5 bases at J, with 23 bases between. The CDR3 consists of 19 residues. The CDR3 nucleotides read TGTGCCAGCAGCTTAACGGAGGGCAGTCGCGACCGATATAACAATGAGCAGTTCTTC. Translation gives CASSLTEGSRDRYNNEQFF.

This clone turned up a few times. The chain couples TRBV28 to TRBJ1-1; no firm D call. In germline, CDR1 is MDHEN, CDR2 SYDVKM. The CDR3 is 14 residues long. Trimming removed 6 bases at V and 4 bases at J, with 15 bases between. The CDR3, as DNA: TGTGCCAGCAGCTTAAGGGTTTTGGGCACTGAAGCTTTCTTT. This sequence encodes CASSLRVLGTEAFF.

The table lists this clone with many counts. This rearrangement joins TRBV3-1 to TRBJ2-5, with D uncertain. Germline CDR1 LGHDT, CDR2 YNNKEL (reference sequence). Trimming shortened V by 0 bases and J by 2 bases, and 10 bases separated the two germline ends. The CDR3 is 15 residues long. The CDR3 reads CASSQEVAVQETQYF. The DNA for the CDR3 is TGTGCCAGCAGCCAAGAAGTTGCGGTTCAAGAGACCCAGTACTTC.

This clone was observed many times. The genes are TRBV7-7 and TRBJ2-7; D uncertain. Germline V lookup: CDR1 SSHAT, CDR2 FNYEAQ (reference sequence). The CDR3 sequence is 14 residues long. Trimming stripped 4 bases from V and 2 bases from J, with 12 bases between. CDR3: CASSSRDGPYEQYF. In DNA form, the CDR3 reads TGTGCCAGCAGCTCGCGAGACGGGCCCTACGAGCAGTACTTC.

This clone was seen at least ten times. The chain employs TRBV7-9 and TRBJ2-2; D possibly corresponds to TRBD1 (5 bases). The V end was cut by 0 bases, the J end by 5 bases, with 10 bases between. This CDR3 region has 15 residues. From germline, CDR1 is SEHNR and CDR2 FQNEAQ (reference sequence). CDR3 nucleotide sequence: TGTGCCAGCAGCTTAGCGGGCAGGGCAACCGGGGAGCTGTTTTTT. Amino acids: CASSLAGRATGELFF. The complete variable domain, with remaining parts taken from reference TRBV7-9 and TRBJ2-2, reads DTGVSQNPRHKITKRGQNVTFRCDPISEHNRLYWYRQTLGQGPEFLTYFQNEAQLEKSRLLSDRFSAERPKGSFSTLEIQRTEQGDSAMYLCASSLAGRATGELFFGEGSRLTVL.

For this clone: At one end the junction does not follow the germline gene, possibly because of a read error. J is TRBJ2-3 and V is TRBV2; D gene uncertain. CDR1 and CDR2 from the germline V gene are SNHLY and FYNNEI. The CDR3 totals 15 residues. CDR3: CARSGSRRTADTQYF. In DNA form, the CDR3 reads TGTGCCAGAAGTGGTTCTAGACGGACGGCAGATACGCAGTATTTT. The variable domain in full, with the rest retrieved from reference TRBV2 and TRBJ2-3, is EPEVTQTPSHQVTQMGQEVILRCVPISNHLYFYWYRQILGQKVEFLVSFYNNEISEKSEIFDDQFSVERPDGSNFTLKIRSTKLEDSAMYFCARSGSRRTADTQYFGPGTRLTVL.

The CDR3 sequence is CSATLTILGRPDTQYF. Written as DNA, the CDR3 is TGCAGTGCTACGTTGACGATACTAGGAAGGCCAGATACGCAGTATTTT. The V call is TRBV20-1, the J call TRBJ2-3; perhaps TRBD2 as D (5 bases). CDR1 is DFQATT, CDR2 SNEGSKA, per germline (reference sequence). CDR3 length equals 16 residues. The V and J ends lost 4 bases and 4 bases respectively, with 21 bases between them.

V is TRBV6-1 and J is TRBJ2-3, with D possibly matching TRBD1 (5 bases). Germline-derived CDR1 and CDR2 are MNHNS and SASEGT. This CDR3 spans 14 amino acids. V was pared by 7 bases and J by 3 bases, with 14 bases between. The CDR3 loop is CASIPGLVTDTQYF. For the CDR3, the DNA is TGTGCCAGCATTCCAGGGCTGGTTACAGATACGCAGTATTTT.

A note on this clone: Mismatch with germline at one junction end may stem from a read error. The CDR3 sequence: CASSVQALGGGTVAFF. The CDR3 region has the DNA TGTGCCAGCAGCGTACAGGCATTGGGGGGGGGCACTGTAGCTTTCTTT. This chain links TRBV27 with TRBJ1-1; maybe TRBD1 (6 bases). Germline loops: CDR1 MNHEY, CDR2 SMNVEV (reference sequence). The CDR3 contains 16 residues.

The chain couples TRBV7-9 to TRBJ2-7; D gene ambiguous. Trimming cost V 7 bases and J 5 bases, with 12 bases left between them. Germline assignment: CDR1 SEHNR and CDR2 FQNEAQ (reference sequence). The CDR3 spans 12 residues. CDR3 region: CASTSLEDEQYF. CDR3 bases: TGTGCCAGCACCAGTTTGGAAGACGAGCAGTACTTC.

The V call is TRBV11-1, the J call TRBJ2-7; no definite D call. There are 13 residues in the CDR3. Trimming removed 2 bases from V and 3 bases from J, with 8 bases in between. The germline gives CDR1 SGHAT, CDR2 FQDESV (reference sequence). In DNA form, the CDR3 reads TGTGCCAGCAGCTTAACCACAGACTACGAGCAGTACTTC. Translating gives CASSLTTDYEQYF.

As for this clone: In this CDR3 the conserved last residue, phenylalanine or tryptophan, is missing, so a read error is likely. It is unclear where the CDR3 begins or ends on the DNA, so no DNA is shown, and the CDR3 is as TCRdb lists it. The J gene is TRBJ2-5, the V gene TRBV11-2. CDR1 and CDR2 (germline): SGHAT, FQNNGV. The CDR3 contains 8 residues when both ends are counted. The CDR3 spells CASSLDRP.